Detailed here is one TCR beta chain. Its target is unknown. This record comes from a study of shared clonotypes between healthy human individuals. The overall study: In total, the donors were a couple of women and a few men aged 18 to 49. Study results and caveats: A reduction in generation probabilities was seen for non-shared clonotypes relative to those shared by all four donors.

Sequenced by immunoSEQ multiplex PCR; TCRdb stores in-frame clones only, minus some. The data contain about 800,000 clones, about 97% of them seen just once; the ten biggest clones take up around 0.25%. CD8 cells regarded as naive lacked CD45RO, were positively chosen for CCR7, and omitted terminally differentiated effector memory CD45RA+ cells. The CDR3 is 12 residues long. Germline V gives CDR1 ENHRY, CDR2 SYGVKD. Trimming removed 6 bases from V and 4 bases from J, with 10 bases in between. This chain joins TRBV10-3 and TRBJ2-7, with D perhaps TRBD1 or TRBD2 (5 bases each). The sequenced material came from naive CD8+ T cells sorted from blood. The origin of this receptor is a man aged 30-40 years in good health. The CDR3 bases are TGTGCCATCAGAGGGACCGCGTACGAGCAGTACTTC. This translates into CAIRGTAYEQYF.